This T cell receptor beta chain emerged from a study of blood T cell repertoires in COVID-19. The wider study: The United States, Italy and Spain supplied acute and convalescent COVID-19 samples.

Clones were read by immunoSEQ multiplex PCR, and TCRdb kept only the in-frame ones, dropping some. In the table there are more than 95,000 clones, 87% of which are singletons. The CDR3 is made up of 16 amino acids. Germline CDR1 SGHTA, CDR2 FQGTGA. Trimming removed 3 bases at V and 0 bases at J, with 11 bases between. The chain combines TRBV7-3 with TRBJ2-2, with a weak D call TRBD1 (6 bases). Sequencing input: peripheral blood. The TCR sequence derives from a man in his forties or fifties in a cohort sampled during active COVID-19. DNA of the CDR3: TGTGCCAGCAGCTTCACAGGGTACTCGAACACCGGGGAGCTGTTTTTT. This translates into CASSFTGYSNTGELFF.